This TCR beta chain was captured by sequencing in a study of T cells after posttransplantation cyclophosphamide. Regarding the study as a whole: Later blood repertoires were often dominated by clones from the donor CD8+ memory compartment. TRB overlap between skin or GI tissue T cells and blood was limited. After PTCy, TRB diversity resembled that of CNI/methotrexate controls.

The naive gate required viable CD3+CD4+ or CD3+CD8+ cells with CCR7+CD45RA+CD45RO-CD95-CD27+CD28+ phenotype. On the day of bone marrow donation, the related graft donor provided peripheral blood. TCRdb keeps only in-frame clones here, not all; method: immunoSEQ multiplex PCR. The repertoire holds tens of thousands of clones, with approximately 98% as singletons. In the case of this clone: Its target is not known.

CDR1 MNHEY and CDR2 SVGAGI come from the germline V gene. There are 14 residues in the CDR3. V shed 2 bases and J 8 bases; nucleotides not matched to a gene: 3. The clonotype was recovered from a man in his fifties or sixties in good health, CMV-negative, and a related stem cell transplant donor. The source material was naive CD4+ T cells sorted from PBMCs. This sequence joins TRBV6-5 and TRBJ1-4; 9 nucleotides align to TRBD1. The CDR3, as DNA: TGTGCCAGCAGTTACAGGGGACAGGGCGAAAAACTGTTTTTT. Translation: CASSYRGQGEKLFF.